The clone carrying this TCR beta chain occurred many times. The record originates from a study of T cells in Graves' hyperthyroidism and ophthalmopathy. V was cut by 5 bases and J by 1 base, with 15 bases left in between. This CDR3 has 15 amino acids. Germline V lookup: CDR1 SGHRS, CDR2 YFSETQ. Each diagnosis was grounded in clinical symptoms, serum thyroxine and TRAb, thyroid ultrasound, and orbital computed tomography. TCR beta CDR3 regions were amplified from RNA transcripts. With the HTBI primer set, the TCR CDR3 went through a first round of RT-PCR. MiXCR, applied by TCRdb to the multiplex PCR reads, yields one record per CDR3 protein. The sample contains around 620,000 distinct CDR3 sequences, 40% to 55% of which appear only once.

This chain links TRBV5-1 with TRBJ1-1, with D possibly being TRBD1 (6 bases). This TCR was recovered from an adult woman with Graves' disease, either hyperthyroidism or ophthalmopathy (not recorded which). The sequencing input was peripheral blood or thyroid tissue (not recorded which). DNA for the CDR3: TGCGCCAGCAGTTACCTCAGGGGCGAGAACACTGAAGCTTTCTTT. This codes for CASSYLRGENTEAFF.